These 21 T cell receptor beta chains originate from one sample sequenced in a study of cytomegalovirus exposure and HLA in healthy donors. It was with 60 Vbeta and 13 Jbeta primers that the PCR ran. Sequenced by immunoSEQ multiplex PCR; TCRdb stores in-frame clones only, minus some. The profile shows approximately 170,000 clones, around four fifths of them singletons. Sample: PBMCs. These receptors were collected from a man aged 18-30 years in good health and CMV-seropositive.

In DNA, the CDR3 is TGTGCCAGCAGTCACCGGGACTCTGTGGACGAGCAGTACTTC. Its translation: CASSHRDSVDEQYF. This chain joins TRBV7-9 and TRBJ2-7, with D possibly being TRBD2 (6 bases). Germline V gives CDR1 SEHNR, CDR2 FQNEAQ (reference sequence). This CDR3 region has 14 residues. With 6 bases removed from V and 5 bases from J, the gap between germline ends came to 17 bases.

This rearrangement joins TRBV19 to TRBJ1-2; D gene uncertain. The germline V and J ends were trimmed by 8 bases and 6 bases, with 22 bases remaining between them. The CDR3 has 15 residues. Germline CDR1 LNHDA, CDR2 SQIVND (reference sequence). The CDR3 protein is CASPLCPAVLDGYTF. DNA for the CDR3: TGTGCCAGTCCTCTTTGCCCCGCAGTCCTAGATGGCTACACCTTC.

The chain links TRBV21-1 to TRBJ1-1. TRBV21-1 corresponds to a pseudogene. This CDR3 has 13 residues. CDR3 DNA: TGTGCCAGCAGCAAAGTTGACGGGGGTGAAGCTTTCTTT. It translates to CASSKVDGGEAFF.

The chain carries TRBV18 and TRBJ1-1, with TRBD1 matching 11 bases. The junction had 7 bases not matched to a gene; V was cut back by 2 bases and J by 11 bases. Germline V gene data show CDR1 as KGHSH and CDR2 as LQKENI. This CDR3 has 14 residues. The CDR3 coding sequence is TGTGCCAGCTCACCAGGACAGGGGGCCACGTTGGCTTTCTTT. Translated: CASSPGQGATLAFF.

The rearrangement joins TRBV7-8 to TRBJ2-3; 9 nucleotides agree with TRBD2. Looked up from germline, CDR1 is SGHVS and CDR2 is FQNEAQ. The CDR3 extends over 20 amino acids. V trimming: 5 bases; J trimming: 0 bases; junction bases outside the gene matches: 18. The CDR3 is CASSPETPSLAGWSTDTQYF. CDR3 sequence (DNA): TGTGCCAGCAGCCCAGAAACACCTTCCCTAGCGGGATGGAGCACAGATACGCAGTATTTT.

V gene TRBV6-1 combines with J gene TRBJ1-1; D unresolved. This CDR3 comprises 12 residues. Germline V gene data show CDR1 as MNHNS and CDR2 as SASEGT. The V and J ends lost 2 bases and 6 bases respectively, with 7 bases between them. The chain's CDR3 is CASSETAAEAFF. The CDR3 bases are TGTGCCAGCAGTGAAACCGCGGCTGAAGCTTTCTTT.

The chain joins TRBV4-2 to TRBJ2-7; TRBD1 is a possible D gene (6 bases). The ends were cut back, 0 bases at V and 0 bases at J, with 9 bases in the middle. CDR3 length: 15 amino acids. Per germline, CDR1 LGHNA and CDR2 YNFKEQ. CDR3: CASSQEDSSSYEQYF. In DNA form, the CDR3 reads TGTGCCAGCAGCCAAGAGGACAGTAGCTCCTACGAGCAGTACTTC.

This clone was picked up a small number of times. The CDR3 coding sequence is TGTGCCAGCAGTGAGGGGACAGGGGGATCCGAGCAGTACTTC. The encoded protein is CASSEGTGGSEQYF. This chain links TRBV6-1 with TRBJ2-7; 11 bases align to TRBD1. Trimming took 3 bases from V and 6 from J; bases not matched to a gene: 4. The length of the CDR3 is 14 residues. Germline CDR1 is MNHNS and CDR2 is SASEGT.

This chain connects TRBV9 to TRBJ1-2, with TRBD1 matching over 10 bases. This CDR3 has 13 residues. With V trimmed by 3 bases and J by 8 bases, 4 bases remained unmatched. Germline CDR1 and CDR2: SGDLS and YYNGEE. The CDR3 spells CASSGDRGGGYTF. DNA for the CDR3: TGTGCCAGCAGCGGGGACAGGGGCGGAGGCTACACCTTC.

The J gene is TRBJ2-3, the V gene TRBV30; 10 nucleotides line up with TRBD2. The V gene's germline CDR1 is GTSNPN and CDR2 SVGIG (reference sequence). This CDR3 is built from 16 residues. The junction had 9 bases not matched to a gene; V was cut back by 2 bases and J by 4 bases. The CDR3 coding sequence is TGTGCCTGGAGTTTTCTAGCGGGAGTAGTAGCAGATACGCAGTATTTT. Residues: CAWSFLAGVVADTQYF.

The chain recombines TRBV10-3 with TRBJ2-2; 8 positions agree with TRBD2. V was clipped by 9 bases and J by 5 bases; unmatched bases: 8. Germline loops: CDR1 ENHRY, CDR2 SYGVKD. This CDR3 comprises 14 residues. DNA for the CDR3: TGTGCCATTGTAGCGGGGCCAGGGACCGGGGAGCTGTTTTTT. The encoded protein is CAIVAGPGTGELFF.

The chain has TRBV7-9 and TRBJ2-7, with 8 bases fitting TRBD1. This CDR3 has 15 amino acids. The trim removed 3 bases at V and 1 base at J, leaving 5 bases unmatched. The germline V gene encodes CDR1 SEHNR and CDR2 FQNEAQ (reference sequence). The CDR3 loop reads CASSFTGGNSYEQYF. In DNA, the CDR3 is TGTGCCAGCAGCTTTACAGGGGGGAATTCCTACGAGCAGTACTTC.

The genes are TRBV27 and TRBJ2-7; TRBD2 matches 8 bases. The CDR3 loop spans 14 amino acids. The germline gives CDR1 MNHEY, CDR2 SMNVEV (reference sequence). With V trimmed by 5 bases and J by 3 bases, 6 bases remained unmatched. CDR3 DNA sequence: TGTGCCAGCAGTGTCGGGACTAGTTTCTACGAGCAGTACTTC. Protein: CASSVGTSFYEQYF.

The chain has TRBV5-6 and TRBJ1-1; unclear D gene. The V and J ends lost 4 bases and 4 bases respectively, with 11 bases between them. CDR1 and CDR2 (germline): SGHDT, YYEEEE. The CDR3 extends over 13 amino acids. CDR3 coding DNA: TGTGCCAGCAGCCGAGGGTTGGGCACTGAAGCTTTCTTT. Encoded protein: CASSRGLGTEAFF.

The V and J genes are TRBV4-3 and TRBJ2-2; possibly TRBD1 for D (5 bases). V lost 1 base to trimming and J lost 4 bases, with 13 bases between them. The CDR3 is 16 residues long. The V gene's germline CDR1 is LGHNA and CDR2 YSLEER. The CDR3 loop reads CASSQGLGVTTGELFF. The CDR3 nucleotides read TGCGCCAGCAGCCAAGGCCTAGGGGTCACCACCGGGGAGCTGTTTTTT.

The CDR3 coding sequence is TGTGCCAGCAGTCTTAACCGGGACAGGGTTCTTAGCGTGGGTCAGCCCCAGCATTTT. Translated: CASSLNRDRVLSVGQPQHF. V usage is TRBV12-1 and J usage is TRBJ1-5; the table calls TRBD1, which could not be checked here. TRBV12-1 is reported as a pseudogene. The CDR3 runs 19 residues.

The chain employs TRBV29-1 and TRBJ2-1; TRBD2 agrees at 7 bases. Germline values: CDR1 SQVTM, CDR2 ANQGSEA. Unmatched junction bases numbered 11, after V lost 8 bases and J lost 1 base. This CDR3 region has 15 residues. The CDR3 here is CSSTGGGASYNEQFF. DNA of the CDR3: TGCAGCTCGACGGGAGGTGGGGCTTCCTACAATGAGCAGTTCTTC.

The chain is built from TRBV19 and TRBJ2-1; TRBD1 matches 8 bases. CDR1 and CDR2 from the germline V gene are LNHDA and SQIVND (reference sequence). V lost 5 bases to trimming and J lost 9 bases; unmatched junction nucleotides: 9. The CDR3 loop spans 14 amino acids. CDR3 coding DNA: TGTGCCAGTAGTGGGGGACAGGTTAATACTGAGCAGTTCTTC. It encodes CASSGGQVNTEQFF. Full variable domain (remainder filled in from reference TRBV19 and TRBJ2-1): DGGITQSPKYLFRKEGQNVTLSCEQNLNHDAMYWYRQDPGQGLRLIYYSQIVNDFQKGDIAEGYSVSREKKESFPLTVTSAQKNPTAFYLCASSGGQVNTEQFFGPGTRLTVL.

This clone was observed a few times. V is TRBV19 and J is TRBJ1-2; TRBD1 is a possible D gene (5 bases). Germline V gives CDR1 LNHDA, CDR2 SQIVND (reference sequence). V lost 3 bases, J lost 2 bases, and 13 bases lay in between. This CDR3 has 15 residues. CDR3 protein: CASSIPGQGNYGYTF. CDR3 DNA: TGTGCCAGTAGTATCCCTGGGCAGGGAAACTATGGCTACACCTTC.

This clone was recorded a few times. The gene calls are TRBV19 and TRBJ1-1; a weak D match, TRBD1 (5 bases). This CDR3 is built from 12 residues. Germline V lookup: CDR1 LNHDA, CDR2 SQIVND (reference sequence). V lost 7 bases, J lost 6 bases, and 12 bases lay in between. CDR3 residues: CASIGEGAEAFF. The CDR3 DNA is TGTGCCAGTATTGGAGAAGGGGCTGAAGCTTTCTTT.

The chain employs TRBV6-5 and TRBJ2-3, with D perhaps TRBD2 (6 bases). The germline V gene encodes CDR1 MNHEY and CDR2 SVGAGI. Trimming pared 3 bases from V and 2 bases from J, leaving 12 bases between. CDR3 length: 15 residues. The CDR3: CASSYMGGITDTQYF. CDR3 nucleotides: TGTGCCAGCAGTTATATGGGGGGAATCACAGATACGCAGTATTTT.